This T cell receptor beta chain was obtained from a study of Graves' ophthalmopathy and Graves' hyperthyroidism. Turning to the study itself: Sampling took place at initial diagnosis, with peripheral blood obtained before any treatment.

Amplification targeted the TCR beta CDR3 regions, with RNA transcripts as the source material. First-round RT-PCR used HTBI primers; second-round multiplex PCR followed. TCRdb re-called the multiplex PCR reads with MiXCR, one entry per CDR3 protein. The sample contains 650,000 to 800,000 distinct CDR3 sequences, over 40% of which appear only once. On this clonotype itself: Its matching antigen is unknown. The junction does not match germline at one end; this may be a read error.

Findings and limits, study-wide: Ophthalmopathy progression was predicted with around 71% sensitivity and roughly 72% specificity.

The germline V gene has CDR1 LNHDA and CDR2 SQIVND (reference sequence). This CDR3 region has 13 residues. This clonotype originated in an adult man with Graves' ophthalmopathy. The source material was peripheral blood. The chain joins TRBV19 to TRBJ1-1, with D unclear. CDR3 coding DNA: TGTGCCAATAGTATGAGCAGAAACACTGAAGCTTTCTTT. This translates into CANSMSRNTEAFF.